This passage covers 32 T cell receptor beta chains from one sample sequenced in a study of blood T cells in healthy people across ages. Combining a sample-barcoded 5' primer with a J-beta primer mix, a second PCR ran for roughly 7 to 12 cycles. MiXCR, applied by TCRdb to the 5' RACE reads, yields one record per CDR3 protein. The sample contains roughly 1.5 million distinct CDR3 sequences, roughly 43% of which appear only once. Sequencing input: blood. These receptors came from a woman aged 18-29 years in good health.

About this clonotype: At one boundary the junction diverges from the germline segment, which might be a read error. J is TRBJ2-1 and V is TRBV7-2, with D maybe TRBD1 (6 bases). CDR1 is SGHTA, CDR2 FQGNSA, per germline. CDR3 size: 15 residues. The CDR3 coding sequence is TGTGCCAGCAACTTAGACAGGAGTTACTACAATGAGCAGTTCTTC. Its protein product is CASNLDRSYYNEQFF.

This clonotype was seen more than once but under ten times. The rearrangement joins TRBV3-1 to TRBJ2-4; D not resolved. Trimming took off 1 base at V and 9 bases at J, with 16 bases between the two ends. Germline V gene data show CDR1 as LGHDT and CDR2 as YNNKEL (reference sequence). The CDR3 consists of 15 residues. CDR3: CASSQGTSRALIQYF. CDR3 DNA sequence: TGTGCCAGCAGCCAAGGAACCTCCCGGGCGCTCATTCAGTACTTC.

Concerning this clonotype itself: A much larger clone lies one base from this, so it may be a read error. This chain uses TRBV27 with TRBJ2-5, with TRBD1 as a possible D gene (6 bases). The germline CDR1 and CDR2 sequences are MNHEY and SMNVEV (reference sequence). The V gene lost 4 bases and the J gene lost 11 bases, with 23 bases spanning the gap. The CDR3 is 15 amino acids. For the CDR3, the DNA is TGTGCCAGCAGTTCTGTTGTTAGGACAGACAATGAGCAGTACTTC. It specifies CASSSVVRTDNEQYF.

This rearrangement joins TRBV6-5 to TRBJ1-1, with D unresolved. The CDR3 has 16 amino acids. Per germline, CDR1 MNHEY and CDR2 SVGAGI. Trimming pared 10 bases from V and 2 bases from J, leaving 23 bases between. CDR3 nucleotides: TGTGCCACCACCCCCGGGAGAAATAGGGTTAACACTGAAGCTTTCTTT. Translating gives CATTPGRNRVNTEAFF.

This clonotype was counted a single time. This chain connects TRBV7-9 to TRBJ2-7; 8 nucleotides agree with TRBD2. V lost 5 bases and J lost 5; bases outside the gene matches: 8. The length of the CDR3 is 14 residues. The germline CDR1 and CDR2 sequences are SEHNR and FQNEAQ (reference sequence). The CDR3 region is CASSQPRGANEQYF. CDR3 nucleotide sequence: TGTGCCAGCAGCCAGCCGCGGGGGGCGAACGAGCAGTACTTC.

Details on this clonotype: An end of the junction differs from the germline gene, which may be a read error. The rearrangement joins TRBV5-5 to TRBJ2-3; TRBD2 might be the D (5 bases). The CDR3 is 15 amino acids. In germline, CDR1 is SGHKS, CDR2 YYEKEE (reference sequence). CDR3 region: CAGSWERSWTDTQYF. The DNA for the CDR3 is TGTGCCGGCAGCTGGGAGAGGAGTTGGACAGATACGCAGTATTTT.

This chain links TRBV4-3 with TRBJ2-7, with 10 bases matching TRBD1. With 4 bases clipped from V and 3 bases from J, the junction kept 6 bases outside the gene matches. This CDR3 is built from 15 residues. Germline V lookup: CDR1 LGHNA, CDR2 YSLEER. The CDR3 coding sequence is TGCGCCAGCAGCCTCGACAGGGGGCAGATCTACGAGCAGTACTTC. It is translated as CASSLDRGQIYEQYF.

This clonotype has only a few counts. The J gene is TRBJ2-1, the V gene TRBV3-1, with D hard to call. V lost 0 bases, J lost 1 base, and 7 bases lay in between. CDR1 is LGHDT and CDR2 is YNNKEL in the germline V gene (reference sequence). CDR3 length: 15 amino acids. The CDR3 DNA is TGTGCCAGCAGCCAAGACATCTGGTCCTACAATGAGCAGTTCTTC. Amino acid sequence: CASSQDIWSYNEQFF.

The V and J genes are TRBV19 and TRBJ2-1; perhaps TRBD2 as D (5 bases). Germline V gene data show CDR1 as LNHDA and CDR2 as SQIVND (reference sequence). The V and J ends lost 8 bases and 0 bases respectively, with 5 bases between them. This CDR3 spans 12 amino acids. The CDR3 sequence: CASEGSYNEQFF. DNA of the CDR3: TGTGCCAGTGAGGGCTCCTACAATGAGCAGTTCTTC.

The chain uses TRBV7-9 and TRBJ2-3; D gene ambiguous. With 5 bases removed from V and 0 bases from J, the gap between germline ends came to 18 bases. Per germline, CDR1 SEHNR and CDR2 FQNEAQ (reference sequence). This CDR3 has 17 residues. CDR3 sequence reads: CASSPSVVETSTDTQYF. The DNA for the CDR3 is TGTGCCAGCAGCCCTAGTGTAGTGGAGACTAGCACAGATACGCAGTATTTT. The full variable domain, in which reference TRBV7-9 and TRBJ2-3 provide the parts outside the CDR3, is DTGVSQNPRHKITKRGQNVTFRCDPISEHNRLYWYRQTLGQGPEFLTYFQNEAQLEKSRLLSDRFSAERPKGSFSTLEIQRTEQGDSAMYLCASSPSVVETSTDTQYFGPGTRLTVL.

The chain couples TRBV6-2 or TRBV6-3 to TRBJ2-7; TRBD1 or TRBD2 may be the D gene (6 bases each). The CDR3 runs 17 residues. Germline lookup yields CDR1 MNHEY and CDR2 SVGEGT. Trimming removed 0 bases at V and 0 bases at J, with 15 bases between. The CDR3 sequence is CASSYSRGDPTSYEQYF. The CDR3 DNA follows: TGTGCCAGCAGTTACTCGAGGGGGGATCCGACCTCCTACGAGCAGTACTTC.

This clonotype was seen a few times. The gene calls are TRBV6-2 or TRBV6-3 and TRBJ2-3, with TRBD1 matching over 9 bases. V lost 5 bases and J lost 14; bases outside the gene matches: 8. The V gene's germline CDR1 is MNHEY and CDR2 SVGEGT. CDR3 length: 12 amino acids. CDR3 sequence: CASSPTGGESYF. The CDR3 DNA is TGTGCCAGCAGTCCGACAGGGGGAGAGTCGTATTTT.

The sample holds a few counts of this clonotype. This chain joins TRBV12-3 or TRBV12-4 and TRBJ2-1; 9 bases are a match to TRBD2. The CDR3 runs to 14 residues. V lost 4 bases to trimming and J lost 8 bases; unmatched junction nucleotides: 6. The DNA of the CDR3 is TGTGCCAGCAGTTCATGGACTAGCGTCGATGAGCAGTTCTTC. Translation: CASSSWTSVDEQFF.

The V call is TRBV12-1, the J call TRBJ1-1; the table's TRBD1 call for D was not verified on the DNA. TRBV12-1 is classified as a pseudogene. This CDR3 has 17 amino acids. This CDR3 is CASSSLKGPREHTEAFF. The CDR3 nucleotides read TGTGCCAGCAGCAGTTTAAAGGGTCCTCGGGAGCACACTGAAGCTTTCTTT.

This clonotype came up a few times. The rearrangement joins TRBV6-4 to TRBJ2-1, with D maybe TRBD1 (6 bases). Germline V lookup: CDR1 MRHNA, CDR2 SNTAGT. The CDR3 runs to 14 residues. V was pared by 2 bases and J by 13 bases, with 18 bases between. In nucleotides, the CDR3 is TGTGCCAGCAGTGACGGGCGCCTGACAGGTCAACAGTTCTTC. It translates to CASSDGRLTGQQFF.

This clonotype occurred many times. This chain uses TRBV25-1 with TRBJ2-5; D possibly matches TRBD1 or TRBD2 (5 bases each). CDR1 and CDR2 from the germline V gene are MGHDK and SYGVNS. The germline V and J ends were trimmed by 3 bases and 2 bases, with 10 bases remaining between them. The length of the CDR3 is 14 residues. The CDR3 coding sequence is TGTGCCAGCAGTGATGGGGGAACACAAGAGACCCAGTACTTC. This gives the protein CASSDGGTQETQYF.

The CDR3 nucleotides read TGTGCCAGCAGTGCAACGACAGGGCCCCTGGACACTGAAGCTTTCTTT. It is translated as CASSATTGPLDTEAFF. The chain uses TRBV25-1 and TRBJ1-1; the match to TRBD1 covers 7 bases. The CDR3 is 16 residues long. Germline V gene data show CDR1 as MGHDK and CDR2 as SYGVNS. V dropped 4 bases and J dropped 3; count of bases not matched to a gene: 11.

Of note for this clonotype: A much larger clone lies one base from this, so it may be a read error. The CDR3 protein is CAGSSRDPDTESYEQYF. CDR3 in DNA: TGTGCCGGCAGTTCGCGTGACCCGGACACCGAATCCTACGAGCAGTACTTC. The chain uses TRBV25-1 and TRBJ2-7; possible D gene TRBD1, 5 bases. This CDR3 is built from 17 residues. From germline, CDR1 is MGHDK and CDR2 SYGVNS.

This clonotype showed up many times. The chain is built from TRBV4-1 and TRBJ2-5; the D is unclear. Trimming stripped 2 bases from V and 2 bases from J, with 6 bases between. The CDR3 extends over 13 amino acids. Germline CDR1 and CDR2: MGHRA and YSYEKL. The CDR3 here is CASSQFRQETQYF. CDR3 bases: TGCGCCAGCAGCCAATTTAGGCAAGAGACCCAGTACTTC.

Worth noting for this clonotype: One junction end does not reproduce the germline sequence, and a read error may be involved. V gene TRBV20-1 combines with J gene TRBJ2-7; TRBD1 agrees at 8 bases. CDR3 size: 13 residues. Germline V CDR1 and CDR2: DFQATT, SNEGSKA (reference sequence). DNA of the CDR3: TGCAGTGGTAGACAGGGGCACTCCTACGAGCAGTACTTC. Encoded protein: CSGRQGHSYEQYF.

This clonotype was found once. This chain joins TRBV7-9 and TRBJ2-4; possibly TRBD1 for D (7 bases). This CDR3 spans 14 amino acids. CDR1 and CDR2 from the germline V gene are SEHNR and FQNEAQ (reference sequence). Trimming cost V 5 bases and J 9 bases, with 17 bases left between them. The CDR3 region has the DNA TGTGCCAGCAGCCCAGGGGGGATGATGGTCATTCAGTACTTC. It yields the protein CASSPGGMMVIQYF. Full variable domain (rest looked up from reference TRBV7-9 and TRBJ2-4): DTGVSQNPRHKITKRGQNVTFRCDPISEHNRLYWYRQTLGQGPEFLTYFQNEAQLEKSRLLSDRFSAERPKGSFSTLEIQRTEQGDSAMYLCASSPGGMMVIQYFGAGTRLSVL.

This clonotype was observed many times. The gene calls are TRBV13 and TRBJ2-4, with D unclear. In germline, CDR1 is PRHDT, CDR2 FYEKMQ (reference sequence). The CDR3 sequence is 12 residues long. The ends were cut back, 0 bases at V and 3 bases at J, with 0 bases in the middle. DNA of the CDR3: TGTGCCAGCAGCTTAGGCAAAAACATTCAGTACTTC. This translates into CASSLGKNIQYF. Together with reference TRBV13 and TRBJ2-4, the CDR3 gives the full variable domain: AAGVIQSPRHLIKEKRETATLKCYPIPRHDTVYWYQQGPGQDPQFLISFYEKMQSDKGSIPDRFSAQQFSDYHSELNMSSLELGDSALYFCASSLGKNIQYFGAGTRLSVL.

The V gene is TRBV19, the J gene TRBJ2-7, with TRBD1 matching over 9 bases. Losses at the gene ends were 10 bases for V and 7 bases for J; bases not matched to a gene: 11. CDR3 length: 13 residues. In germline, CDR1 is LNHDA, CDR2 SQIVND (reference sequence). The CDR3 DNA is TGTGCCAATGACAGGGGGGGCTACAATGAGCAGTACTTC. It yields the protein CANDRGGYNEQYF. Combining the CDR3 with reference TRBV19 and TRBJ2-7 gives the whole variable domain DGGITQSPKYLFRKEGQNVTLSCEQNLNHDAMYWYRQDPGQGLRLIYYSQIVNDFQKGDIAEGYSVSREKKESFPLTVTSAQKNPTAFYLCANDRGGYNEQYFGPGTRLTVT.

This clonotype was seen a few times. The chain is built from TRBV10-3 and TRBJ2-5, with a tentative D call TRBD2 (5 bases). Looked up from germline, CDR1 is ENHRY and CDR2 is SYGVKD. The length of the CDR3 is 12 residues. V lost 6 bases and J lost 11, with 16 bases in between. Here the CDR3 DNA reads TGTGCCATCAGGGAGGAATACAATGAGCAGTACTTC. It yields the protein CAIREEYNEQYF.

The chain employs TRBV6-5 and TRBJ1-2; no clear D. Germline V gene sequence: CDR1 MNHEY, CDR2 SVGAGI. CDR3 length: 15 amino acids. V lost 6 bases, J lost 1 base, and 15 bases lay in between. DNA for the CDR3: TGTGCCAGCAGCTATCTCTTGGAGGGTAACTATGGCTACACCTTC. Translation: CASSYLLEGNYGYTF.

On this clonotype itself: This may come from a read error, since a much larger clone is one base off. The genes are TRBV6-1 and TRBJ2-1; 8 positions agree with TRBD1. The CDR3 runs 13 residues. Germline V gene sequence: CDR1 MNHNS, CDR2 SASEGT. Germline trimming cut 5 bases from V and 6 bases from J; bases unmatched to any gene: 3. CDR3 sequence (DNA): TGTGCCAGCAGTTGGACAGGGTTCAATGAGCAGTTCTTC. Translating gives CASSWTGFNEQFF.

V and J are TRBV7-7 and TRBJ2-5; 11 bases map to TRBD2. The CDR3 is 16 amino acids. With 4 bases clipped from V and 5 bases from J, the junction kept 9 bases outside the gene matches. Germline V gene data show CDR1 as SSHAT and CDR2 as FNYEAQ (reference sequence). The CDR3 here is CASSSQTSGISETQYF. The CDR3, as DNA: TGTGCCAGCAGCTCCCAGACTAGCGGGATCAGTGAGACCCAGTACTTC.

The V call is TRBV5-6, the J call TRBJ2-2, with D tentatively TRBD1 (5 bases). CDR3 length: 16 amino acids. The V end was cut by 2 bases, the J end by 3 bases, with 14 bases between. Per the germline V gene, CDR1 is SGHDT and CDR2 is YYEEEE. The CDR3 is CASSFFGVGDTGELFF. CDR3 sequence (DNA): TGTGCCAGCAGCTTTTTTGGAGTAGGGGACACCGGGGAGCTGTTTTTT.

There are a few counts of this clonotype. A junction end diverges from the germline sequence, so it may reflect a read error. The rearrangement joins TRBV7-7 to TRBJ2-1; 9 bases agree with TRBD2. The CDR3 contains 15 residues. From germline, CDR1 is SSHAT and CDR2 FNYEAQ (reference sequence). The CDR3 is CASSSSAGGPYEQFF. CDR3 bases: TGTGCTAGCAGCTCATCGGCGGGAGGGCCGTATGAGCAGTTCTTC. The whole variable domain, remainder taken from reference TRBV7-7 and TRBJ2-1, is GAGVSQSPRYKVTKRGQDVTLRCDPISSHATLYWYQQALGQGPEFLTYFNYEAQPDKSGLPSDRFSAERPEGSISTLTIQRTEQRDSAMYRCASSSSAGGPYEQFFGPGTRLTVL.

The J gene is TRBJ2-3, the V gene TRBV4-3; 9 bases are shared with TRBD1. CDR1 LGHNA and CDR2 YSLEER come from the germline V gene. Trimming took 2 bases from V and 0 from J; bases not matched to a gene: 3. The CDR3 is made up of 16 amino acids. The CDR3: CASSQSGQGSTDTQYF. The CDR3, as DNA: TGCGCCAGCAGCCAATCGGGACAGGGAAGCACAGATACGCAGTATTTT.

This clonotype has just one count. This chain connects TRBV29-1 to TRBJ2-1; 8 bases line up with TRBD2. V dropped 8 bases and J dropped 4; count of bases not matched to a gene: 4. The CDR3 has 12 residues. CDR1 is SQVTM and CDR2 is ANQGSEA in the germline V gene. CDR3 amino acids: CSCGLAYNEQFF. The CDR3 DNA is TGCAGCTGCGGACTAGCATACAATGAGCAGTTCTTC.

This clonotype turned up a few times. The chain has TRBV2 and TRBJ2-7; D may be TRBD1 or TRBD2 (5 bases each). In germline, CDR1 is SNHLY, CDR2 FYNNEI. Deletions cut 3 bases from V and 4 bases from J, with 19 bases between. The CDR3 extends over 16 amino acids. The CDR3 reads CASSEGIRDGIYEQYF. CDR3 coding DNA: TGTGCCAGCAGTGAGGGGATCCGGGACGGAATTTACGAGCAGTACTTC.